This TCR beta chain was captured in a study of blood T cell repertoires in COVID-19. CDR3 size: 14 residues. Per the germline V gene, CDR1 is LNHDA and CDR2 is SQIVND (reference sequence). V was shortened by 2 bases and J by 2 bases, with 9 bases between the two germline ends. Authors' processing steps: Quantification of nucleated cells was approximated via reference gene primer amplification. Data came from immunoSEQ multiplex PCR; TCRdb stores just in-frame clones and leaves some out. The D gene and trimming were derived from the DNA, and the V and J assignments and clone size from that table. The table has over 250,000 clones, about 89% seen once. Participants had their cohort set by participant-reported clinical history.

This clonotype was sampled from a woman in her twenties or thirties who had recovered from COVID-19. The chain couples TRBV19 to TRBJ1-2, with D possibly matching TRBD1 (5 bases). The sample comprised PBMCs or T cells enriched from blood (not recorded which). CDR3 DNA: TGTGCCAGTAGTATACAGGGTTTGAACTATGGCTACACCTTC. Protein: CASSIQGLNYGYTF.